Following are 22 T cell receptor beta chains from one sample sequenced in a study of metastatic and nonmetastatic thyroid tumors. Thyroid surgery had not been preceded by any treatment in any patient. From the PCR reads, TCRdb re-called clones with MiXCR. The sample shows over 15,000 clones, around 20% of them seen only once. The specimen sequenced was tumor tissue. The receptors were sampled from a female donor with papillary thyroid cancer or a benign thyroid nodule (not recorded which). Some clones in this sample may be carry-over from other donors' samples.

In this sample, this clone turned up many times. The chain recombines TRBV10-3 with TRBJ1-6; D is ambiguous. Germline loops: CDR1 ENHRY, CDR2 SYGVKD. V was pared by 2 bases and J by 7 bases, with 6 bases between. The CDR3 totals 13 residues. The CDR3 region has the DNA TGTGCCATCAGTGAGGGGGAGAATTCACCCCTCCACTTT. Translation gives CAISEGENSPLHF.

This clone has a count of ten or more. This could be a read error, since a much larger clone is one nucleotide away. In the same sample, other DNA sequences code for this CDR3. The chain has TRBV18 and TRBJ2-7; no definite D call. The CDR3 runs 13 residues. V lost 3 bases, J lost 4 bases, and 10 bases lay in between. Germline V gives CDR1 KGHSH, CDR2 LQKENI. The CDR3 DNA sequence: TGTGCCAGCTCACCCCCCGCTGCTTACGAGCAGTACTTC. It specifies CASSPPAAYEQYF.

This clone came up many times. V is TRBV28 and J is TRBJ1-4; D may be TRBD1 (5 bases). CDR3 length: 14 amino acids. The germline V and J ends were trimmed by 7 bases and 8 bases, with 17 bases remaining between them. Germline V gene sequence: CDR1 MDHEN, CDR2 SYDVKM. For the CDR3, the DNA is TGTGCCAGCACCCGGGGAGGGGTTGAGGAAAAACTGTTTTTT. The encoded protein is CASTRGGVEEKLFF.

To note about this clone: No conserved phenylalanine or tryptophan ends this CDR3, so it is likely a read error. This chain joins TRBV6-9 and TRBJ2-7; D unresolved. There are 11 residues in the CDR3. The germline CDR1 and CDR2 sequences are MNHGY and SVAAGI. The CDR3 nucleotides are TGTGGCAGCAGTCGAGACTACGAGCAGTACCTC. It encodes CGSSRDYEQYL.

The table lists this clone with a few counts. V usage is TRBV19 and J usage is TRBJ2-1; TRBD2 might be the D (7 bases). Deletions cut 4 bases from V and 3 bases from J, with 13 bases between. The CDR3 length is 15 residues. Germline V gene sequence: CDR1 LNHDA, CDR2 SQIVND (reference sequence). As DNA, the CDR3 is TGTGCCAGTAGTAGCGGGGGCAAAGTCTACAATGAGCAGTTCTTC. This encodes CASSSGGKVYNEQFF.

The rearrangement uses TRBV6-2 or TRBV6-3 and TRBJ2-7, with 12 bases that match TRBD2. The germline CDR1 and CDR2 sequences are MNHEY and SVGEGT. The CDR3 is 14 residues long. V lost 5 bases and J lost 7; bases outside the gene matches: 6. This chain's CDR3 is CASSPSGRVREQYF. CDR3 sequence (DNA): TGTGCCAGCAGTCCTAGCGGGAGGGTCCGGGAGCAGTACTTC.

The V and J genes are TRBV27 and TRBJ1-1; the D is unclear. The CDR3 has 15 residues. From germline, CDR1 is MNHEY and CDR2 SMNVEV (reference sequence). V lost 6 bases and J 2 bases, leaving 16 bases between the germline ends. CDR3 region: CASRTWSQPNTEAFF. The CDR3 DNA is TGTGCCAGCAGGACCTGGAGCCAACCAAACACTGAAGCTTTCTTT.

The rearrangement uses TRBV20-1 and TRBJ1-1, with D possibly being TRBD1 (5 bases). There are 11 residues in the CDR3. Per the germline V gene, CDR1 is DFQATT and CDR2 is SNEGSKA (reference sequence). The CDR3 reads CSSGGNTEAFF. The CDR3 bases are TGCAGCTCGGGGGGGAACACTGAAGCTTTCTTT.

This clone was counted many times. The chain has TRBV29-1 and TRBJ2-2; TRBD2 is a possible D gene (6 bases). The CDR3 sequence is 15 residues long. The germline CDR1 and CDR2 sequences are SQVTM and ANQGSEA. Trimming left V 3 bases short and J 4 bases short, with 15 bases between. The CDR3 nucleotides read TGCAGCGTTGAGGGGGAGGACGATAGCACCGGGGAGCTGTTTTTT. It specifies CSVEGEDDSTGELFF.

This clone was picked up many times. The rearrangement joins TRBV9 to TRBJ2-1; 8 bases align to TRBD2. The CDR3 runs 16 residues. The V segment lost 4 bases and the J segment 2 bases; nucleotides outside the gene matches: 8. The V gene's germline CDR1 is SGDLS and CDR2 YYNGEE. The CDR3 bases are TGTGCCAGCAGCTCTTACAGCGGGAGCCCCTACAATGAGCAGTTCTTC. This encodes CASSSYSGSPYNEQFF.

Only a few counts were recorded for this clone. The chain is built from TRBV6-1 and TRBJ2-6, with D tentatively TRBD2 (7 bases). Germline lookup yields CDR1 MNHNS and CDR2 SASEGT. V was trimmed by 2 bases and J by 7 bases, leaving 21 bases between them. CDR3 size: 18 residues. The CDR3 region is CASSERWRGPLLANVLTF. The DNA of the CDR3 is TGTGCCAGCAGTGAACGCTGGCGGGGGCCGCTTTTAGCCAACGTCCTGACTTTC.

Sample share makes this clone medium-sized. The V and J genes are TRBV3-1 and TRBJ1-2; no definite D call. V gave up 4 bases and J gave up 8 bases, with 17 bases separating them. The CDR3 is 14 amino acids. The V gene's germline CDR1 is LGHDT and CDR2 YNNKEL (reference sequence). The CDR3 region is CASSPTGKKGGYTF. The CDR3 region has the DNA TGTGCCAGCAGCCCTACCGGCAAAAAGGGAGGCTACACCTTC.

This CDR3 is CASSYQEHTDTQYF. The DNA of the CDR3 is TGTGCCAGCAGTTACCAAGAGCACACAGATACGCAGTATTTT. The V and J genes are TRBV6-2 or TRBV6-3 and TRBJ2-3, with D uncertain. V gave up 2 bases and J gave up 2 bases, with 8 bases separating them. This CDR3 is 14 amino acids long. CDR1 MNHEY and CDR2 SVGEGT come from the germline V gene.

This clone occurred once. The chain couples TRBV9 to TRBJ1-6, with 8 bases fitting TRBD1. This CDR3 is built from 14 residues. CDR1 is SGDLS and CDR2 is YYNGEE in the germline V gene. The trim removed 4 bases at V and 8 bases at J, leaving 5 bases unmatched. The CDR3 DNA reads TGTGCCAGCAGCTCACCGACAGGGGATTCACCCCTCCACTTT. This codes for CASSSPTGDSPLHF.

This clone was detected many times. The gene calls are TRBV10-3 and TRBJ1-1, with D uncertain. The V gene's germline CDR1 is ENHRY and CDR2 SYGVKD. This CDR3 comprises 12 residues. The ends were cut back, 2 bases at V and 5 bases at J, with 6 bases in the middle. CDR3 sequence (DNA): TGTGCCATCAGTGAGGGTGGGACTGAAGCTTTCTTT. Residues: CAISEGGTEAFF.

This clone was seen many times. V usage is TRBV18 and J usage is TRBJ2-3; TRBD1 might be the D (6 bases). Per germline, CDR1 KGHSH and CDR2 LQKENI. The CDR3 consists of 16 residues. V lost 0 bases to trimming and J lost 5 bases, with 15 bases between them. The CDR3 here is CASSPPNRDSLDTQYF. CDR3 DNA sequence: TGTGCCAGCTCACCACCTAACAGGGATTCTCTAGATACGCAGTATTTT.

This sequence joins TRBV30 and TRBJ1-2, with a possible D match to TRBD1 (5 bases). The CDR3 is 10 amino acids. Trimming took 8 bases from V and 4 from J, leaving 8 bases between them. Per the germline V gene, CDR1 is GTSNPN and CDR2 is SVGIG (reference sequence). The CDR3 loop is CAGGVYGYTF. The DNA for the CDR3 is TGTGCCGGAGGGGTCTATGGCTACACCTTC.

The chain couples TRBV7-2 to TRBJ1-2; 11 bases fit TRBD1. Germline loops: CDR1 SGHTA, CDR2 FQGNSA. The junction had 7 bases not matched to a gene; V was cut back by 3 bases and J by 7 bases. The CDR3 covers 15 residues. CDR3 in amino acids: CASSLGTGGFSGYTF. The CDR3 nucleotides read TGTGCCAGCAGCTTGGGGACAGGGGGTTTTAGTGGCTACACCTTC.

The table lists this clone with many counts. J is TRBJ2-7 and V is TRBV11-2; D possibly corresponds to TRBD2 (6 bases). This CDR3 is built from 11 residues. V lost 6 bases to trimming and J lost 6 bases, with 9 bases between them. Germline lookup yields CDR1 SGHAT and CDR2 FQNNGV. In nucleotides, the CDR3 is TGTGCCAGCAGAAGGGGAGGCGAGCAGTACTTC. Translated, it gives CASRRGGEQYF.

Ten or more counts support this clone. V and J are TRBV7-8 and TRBJ2-7; D not certain. From germline, CDR1 is SGHVS and CDR2 FQNEAQ. Trimming cost V 3 bases and J 0 bases, with 6 bases left between them. The CDR3 is 13 residues long. In DNA form, the CDR3 reads TGTGCCAGCAGCTTGTCGGTCTCCTACGAGCAGTACTTC. It specifies CASSLSVSYEQYF.

This clone was detected only a few times. The V call is TRBV6-6, the J call TRBJ2-2; D unresolved. Trimming took off 0 bases at V and 1 base at J, with 6 bases between the two ends. The length of the CDR3 is 15 residues. The germline gives CDR1 MNHNY, CDR2 SVGAGI (reference sequence). In DNA, the CDR3 is TGTGCCAGCAGTTACTCGCGTCGGAACACCGGGGAGCTGTTTTTT. Its translation: CASSYSRRNTGELFF.

This clone is medium-sized. The rearrangement links TRBV18 to TRBJ2-7, with D hard to call. Trimming took 0 bases from V and 3 from J, leaving 15 bases between them. The CDR3 spans 16 residues. Germline V lookup: CDR1 KGHSH, CDR2 LQKENI. The CDR3 sequence is CASSPPLSNSYYEQYF. CDR3 nucleotides: TGTGCCAGCTCACCACCCTTAAGTAACAGCTACTACGAGCAGTACTTC.